Given below is one TCR beta chain in context. This CDR3 is built from 17 residues. V lost 4 bases, J lost 5 bases, and 9 bases stayed unmatched. Germline V gives CDR1 SGHDN, CDR2 FVKESK. This entry is derived from a study of blood T cell repertoires in COVID-19. Using immunoSEQ multiplex PCR, the repertoire was profiled, and TCRdb retains in-frame clones only, with some absent. Of over 150,000 clones in the sample, more than 75% are singletons; the top ten hold roughly 2%. Material: peripheral blood. This TCR came from a man aged 18 to 29 with acute or convalescent COVID-19. The chain employs TRBV14 and TRBJ2-1, with 12 nucleotides matching TRBD2. CDR3 DNA sequence: TGTGCCAGCAGCCCCCCCGGACTAGCGGGAATCGACAATGAGCAGTTCTTC. Its translation is CASSPPGLAGIDNEQFF. Full variable domain (rest looked up from reference TRBV14 and TRBJ2-1): EAGVTQFPSHSVIEKGQTVTLRCDPISGHDNLYWYRRVMGKEIKFLLHFVKESKQDESGMPNNRFLAERTGGTYSTLKVQPAELEDSGVYFCASSPPGLAGIDNEQFFGPGTRLTVL.